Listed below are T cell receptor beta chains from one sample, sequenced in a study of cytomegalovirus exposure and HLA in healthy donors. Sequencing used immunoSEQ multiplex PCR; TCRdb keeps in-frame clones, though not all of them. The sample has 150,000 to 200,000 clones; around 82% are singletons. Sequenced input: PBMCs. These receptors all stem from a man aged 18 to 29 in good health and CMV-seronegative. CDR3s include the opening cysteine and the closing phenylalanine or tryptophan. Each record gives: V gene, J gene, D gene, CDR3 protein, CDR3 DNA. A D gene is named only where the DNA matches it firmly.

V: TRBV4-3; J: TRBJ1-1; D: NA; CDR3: CASSQDGVNTEAFF; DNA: TGCGCCAGCAGCCAAGATGGAGTGAACACTGAAGCTTTCTTT
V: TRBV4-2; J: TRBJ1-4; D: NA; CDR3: CASSQEEWVGNEKLFF; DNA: TGTGCCAGCAGCCAAGAGGAGTGGGTGGGTAATGAAAAACTGTTTTTT
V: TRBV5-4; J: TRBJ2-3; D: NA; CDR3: CASSLYRARSRTDTQYF; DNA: TGTGCCAGCAGCTTGTACAGGGCGCGCTCTCGTACAGATACGCAGTATTTT
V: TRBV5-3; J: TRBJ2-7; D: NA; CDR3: CARSCHQGCSYEQYF; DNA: TGTGCCAGAAGCTGCCATCAGGGGTGCTCCTACGAGCAGTACTTC
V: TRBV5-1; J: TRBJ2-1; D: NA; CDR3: CASSIGRNEQFF; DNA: TGCGCCAGCAGCATCGGGAGAAATGAGCAGTTCTTC
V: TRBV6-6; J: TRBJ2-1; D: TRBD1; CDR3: CASSGPETGSDEQFF; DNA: TGTGCCAGCAGTGGACCCGAGACAGGGTCTGATGAGCAGTTCTTC
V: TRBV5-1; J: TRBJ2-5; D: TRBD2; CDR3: CASSPLGSGLYQETQYF; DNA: TGCGCCAGCAGCCCCCTAGGTAGCGGGCTATACCAAGAGACCCAGTACTTC
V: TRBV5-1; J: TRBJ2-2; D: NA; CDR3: CASSLDPSGELFF; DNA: TGCGCCAGCAGCTTGGATCCTTCCGGGGAGCTGTTTTTT
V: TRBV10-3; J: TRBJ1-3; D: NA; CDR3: CAISAYRVSSSGNTIYF; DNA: TGTGCCATCAGTGCTTACAGGGTATCCTCCTCTGGAAACACCATATATTTT
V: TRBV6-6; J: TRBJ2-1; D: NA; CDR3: CASSPGGLAKFF; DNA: TGTGCCAGCAGCCCCGGTGGGCTAGCGAAGTTCTTC
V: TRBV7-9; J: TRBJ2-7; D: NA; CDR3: CASIPDTSYEQYF; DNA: TGTGCCAGCATCCCGGACACCTCCTACGAGCAGTACTTC